The 25 T cell receptor beta chains reported below all come from one sample, sequenced in a study of blood T cell repertoires in COVID-19 (dated by TCRdb to 2019 to 2021). The library was prepared using the immunoSEQ multiplex PCR assay. The clones in this table, taken by TCRdb from immuneACCESS, are in-frame only. Not every clone is retained; where verified, under half of the shortfall comes from an unresolved V gene, and the cause of the rest is unknown. The sample table records around 100,000 clones; 65% to 75% of these occur just once. The ten biggest clones cover about 5.9% of the sample. Sequencing was done on a sample of peripheral blood. The receptors shown here come from a man aged 80 or over with acute or convalescent COVID-19.

The V gene is TRBV7-2, the J gene TRBJ2-3; TRBD2 aligns across 8 bases. Germline V gene sequence: CDR1 SGHTA, CDR2 FQGNSA. The CDR3 has 16 residues. Trimming cost V 4 bases and J 7 bases; bases outside gene matches: 13. The CDR3 spells CASSSDSGIASYTQYF. Here the CDR3 DNA reads TGTGCCAGCAGCTCTGATAGCGGGATAGCTAGTTATACGCAGTATTTT.

The chain has TRBV11-2 and TRBJ2-1, with 9 nucleotides matching TRBD2. Germline V lookup: CDR1 SGHAT, CDR2 FQNNGV. The CDR3 consists of 15 residues. V trimming: 2 bases; J trimming: 8 bases; junction bases outside the gene matches: 7. CDR3: CASSLFSGSIYEQFF. The CDR3 DNA reads as TGTGCCAGCAGCTTATTTAGCGGGAGTATCTATGAGCAGTTCTTC.

This clone was seen just once. V usage is TRBV5-4 and J usage is TRBJ1-1, with 12 positions matching TRBD1. Per the germline V gene, CDR1 is SGHNT and CDR2 is YYREEE (reference sequence). Germline trimming cut 4 bases from V and 4 bases from J; bases unmatched to any gene: 8. The CDR3 has 16 residues. The CDR3 loop is CASSEGQGAPGTEAFF. The CDR3, as DNA: TGTGCCAGCAGCGAGGGACAGGGGGCGCCGGGCACTGAAGCTTTCTTT. Complete variable domain (other parts from reference TRBV5-4 and TRBJ1-1): ETGVTQSPTHLIKTRGQQVTLRCSSQSGHNTVSWYQQALGQGPQFIFQYYREEENGRGNFPPRFSGLQFPNYSSELNVNALELDDSALYLCASSEGQGAPGTEAFFGQGTRLTVV.

The rearrangement links TRBV11-1 to TRBJ2-5; 7 nucleotides match TRBD1. The J segment lost 7 bases and the V segment lost 1 base, leaving 6 bases of the junction unmatched. The CDR3 length is 14 residues. The germline gives CDR1 SGHAT, CDR2 FQDESV (reference sequence). The CDR3 coding sequence is TGTGCCAGCAGCTTAGGGGACAGCTCAGGGACCCAGTACTTC. This sequence encodes CASSLGDSSGTQYF.

The chain is built from TRBV7-2 and TRBJ2-2; no reliable D call. Germline values: CDR1 SGHTA, CDR2 FQGNSA. The CDR3 loop spans 15 amino acids. Deletions cut 5 bases from V and 4 bases from J, with 14 bases between. CDR3: CASSPASRSTGELFF. CDR3 sequence (DNA): TGTGCCAGCAGCCCAGCCTCGCGGAGCACCGGGGAGCTGTTTTTT.

This rearrangement joins TRBV28 to TRBJ1-2; weak D call: TRBD1 (6 bases). With 6 bases removed from V and 6 bases from J, the gap between germline ends came to 20 bases. The germline V gene has CDR1 MDHEN and CDR2 SYDVKM. This CDR3 is 15 amino acids long. CDR3 loop: CASSLRSGDGHGYTF. Here the CDR3 DNA reads TGTGCCAGCAGCCTCAGATCAGGGGACGGGCATGGCTACACCTTC.

This clone was found a few times. CDR3 in amino acids: CASSLDRGGYNEQFF. CDR3 nucleotides: TGTGCCAGCAGCTTAGACAGGGGGGGATACAATGAGCAGTTCTTC. The chain joins TRBV7-7 to TRBJ2-1, with a tentative D call TRBD1 (8 bases). Germline V gene sequence: CDR1 SSHAT, CDR2 FNYEAQ (reference sequence). V was cut by 1 base and J by 4 bases, with 11 bases left in between. This CDR3 has 15 residues.

CDR3: CASSYPVSRAYEQYF. CDR3 in DNA: TGTGCCAGCAGTTACCCCGTTAGCCGCGCCTACGAGCAGTACTTC. The J gene is TRBJ2-7, the V gene TRBV6-5; no reliable D call. The CDR3 extends over 15 amino acids. V was trimmed by 2 bases and J by 2 bases, leaving 13 bases between them. Germline V gene data show CDR1 as MNHEY and CDR2 as SVGAGI.

The J gene is TRBJ1-3, the V gene TRBV15; unclear D gene. Looked up from germline, CDR1 is LNHNV and CDR2 is YYDKDF (reference sequence). The V end was cut by 0 bases, the J end by 2 bases, with 8 bases between. CDR3 length: 15 residues. The CDR3 spells CATSRERVPGNTIYF. In DNA, the CDR3 is TGTGCCACCAGCAGAGAGCGAGTACCTGGAAACACCATATATTTT.

V gene TRBV7-3 combines with J gene TRBJ2-3, with D perhaps TRBD1 (5 bases). The CDR3 spans 14 residues. The germline V and J ends were trimmed by 5 bases and 1 base, with 10 bases remaining between them. CDR1 and CDR2 (germline): SGHTA, FQGTGA. CDR3 residues: CASSQGMGTDTQYF. CDR3 nucleotide sequence: TGTGCCAGCAGCCAGGGTATGGGCACAGATACGCAGTATTTT. Complete variable domain (other parts from reference TRBV7-3 and TRBJ2-3): GAGVSQTPSNKVTEKGKYVELRCDPISGHTALYWYRQSLGQGPEFLIYFQGTGAADDSGLPNDRFFAVRPEGSVSTLKIQRTERGDSAVYLCASSQGMGTDTQYFGPGTRLTVL.

The genes are TRBV24-1 and TRBJ2-1; 7 bases agree with TRBD1. Germline lookup yields CDR1 KGHDR and CDR2 SFDVKD. The CDR3 consists of 13 residues. J gave up 8 bases and V 7 bases, and 7 bases lay outside the gene matches. The CDR3 loop reads CATRDRERDEQFF. For the CDR3, the DNA is TGTGCCACCAGAGACAGGGAACGGGATGAGCAGTTCTTC.

The chain is built from TRBV6-6 and TRBJ2-2; D is uncertain. Germline V gene data show CDR1 as MNHNY and CDR2 as SVGAGI (reference sequence). The CDR3 has 12 amino acids. The V gene lost 7 bases and the J gene lost 4 bases, with 7 bases spanning the gap. The CDR3 here is CASNSLTGELFF. CDR3 nucleotides: TGTGCCAGCAACTCCCTCACCGGGGAGCTGTTTTTT.

The V gene is TRBV29-1, the J gene TRBJ2-3; no firm D call. Trimming shortened V by 7 bases and J by 2 bases, and 7 bases separated the two germline ends. The length of the CDR3 is 11 residues. Germline V gives CDR1 SQVTM, CDR2 ANQGSEA. The CDR3 protein is CSAELTDTQYF. CDR3 coding DNA: TGCAGCGCCGAGCTCACAGATACGCAGTATTTT.

The chain recombines TRBV7-8 with TRBJ1-5, with D unclear. CDR3 length: 15 amino acids. Germline V gene lookup returns CDR1 SGHVS and CDR2 FQNEAQ. Trimming pared 6 bases from V and 2 bases from J, leaving 14 bases between. Written as DNA, the CDR3 is TGTGCCAGCAGTTCCCTTGGGAGCGGCAATCAGCCCCAGCATTTT. Protein: CASSSLGSGNQPQHF.

The chain links TRBV19 to TRBJ1-5; no definite D call. The CDR3 has 13 residues. Germline V gene lookup returns CDR1 LNHDA and CDR2 SQIVND (reference sequence). V was cut by 1 base and J by 7 bases, with 8 bases left in between. The CDR3 here is CASSIAQEQPQHF. The CDR3 bases are TGTGCCAGTAGTATAGCTCAGGAACAGCCCCAGCATTTT.

The chain employs TRBV11-1 and TRBJ2-3, with 9 bases fitting TRBD1. From germline, CDR1 is SGHAT and CDR2 FQDESV (reference sequence). The CDR3 is 16 residues long. V gave up 5 bases and J gave up 3 bases; unmatched junction bases: 9. CDR3 in amino acids: CASSSGTGRGTDTQYF. CDR3 bases: TGTGCCAGCAGCAGCGGGACAGGGCGGGGGACAGATACGCAGTATTTT.

The chain links TRBV9 to TRBJ2-3, with 9 bases matching TRBD2. This CDR3 is built from 16 residues. Trimming took 2 bases from V and 0 from J; bases not matched to a gene: 4. Germline V lookup: CDR1 SGDLS, CDR2 YYNGEE. CDR3 residues: CASSVSGLASTDTQYF. For the CDR3, the DNA is TGTGCCAGCAGCGTCTCAGGACTAGCGAGCACAGATACGCAGTATTTT.

The V gene is TRBV25-1, the J gene TRBJ1-3; D ambiguous. Trimming took 5 bases from V and 0 from J, leaving 17 bases between them. Germline V gene lookup returns CDR1 MGHDK and CDR2 SYGVNS. This CDR3 is built from 17 residues. The CDR3 region is CASSPIRSTSSGNTIYF. CDR3 nucleotides: TGTGCCAGCAGTCCCATCAGGTCCACCTCCTCTGGAAACACCATATATTTT.

A single count supports this clone. This chain links TRBV28 with TRBJ1-1, with D possibly TRBD1 on 6 matching bases. V lost 8 bases, J lost 4 bases, and 11 bases lay in between. The germline gives CDR1 MDHEN, CDR2 SYDVKM. This CDR3 spans 12 amino acids. The CDR3 sequence: CASGTGPTEAFF. The CDR3 region has the DNA TGTGCCAGCGGTACAGGGCCCACTGAAGCTTTCTTT.

The chain couples TRBV5-5 to TRBJ2-7, with a weak D call TRBD2 (5 bases). The CDR3 spans 15 residues. Per the germline V gene, CDR1 is SGHKS and CDR2 is YYEKEE (reference sequence). Trimming removed 0 bases at V and 1 base at J, with 11 bases between. CDR3 DNA: TGTGCCAGCAGCTTGGAGGAGGACTCTTCCTACGAGCAGTACTTC. Its translation: CASSLEEDSSYEQYF.

This clone was counted only a few times. The chain has TRBV4-2 and TRBJ2-3; TRBD2 matches 9 bases. This CDR3 is built from 17 residues. V shed 0 bases, J shed 4 bases, and the junction held 8 bases outside the gene matches. Germline V lookup: CDR1 LGHNA, CDR2 YNFKEQ. The CDR3 spells CASSQEWSSGSPDTQYF. The CDR3 region has the DNA TGTGCCAGCAGCCAAGAGTGGAGTAGCGGGAGCCCAGATACGCAGTATTTT.

The genes are TRBV6-6 and TRBJ2-1; TRBD1 matches 9 bases. V shed 6 bases, J shed 5 bases, and the junction held 8 bases outside the gene matches. CDR1 is MNHNY and CDR2 is SVGAGI in the germline V gene (reference sequence). The CDR3 covers 15 residues. The CDR3 nucleotides read TGTGCCAGCAGCTTACCGGGACAGGGTAACAATGAGCAGTTCTTC. As protein: CASSLPGQGNNEQFF.

The chain combines TRBV28 with TRBJ1-5; 9 bases are a match to TRBD1. This CDR3 contains 15 residues. CDR1 is MDHEN and CDR2 is SYDVKM in the germline V gene. Trimming removed 5 bases from V and 7 bases from J; junction bases left unmatched: 9. The CDR3 protein is CASSTPGTGMQPQHF. CDR3 DNA: TGTGCCAGCAGTACCCCTGGGACAGGGATGCAGCCCCAGCATTTT.

This clone showed up just a few times. This chain joins TRBV5-1 and TRBJ1-4, with TRBD1 matching 8 bases. The V and J ends lost 3 bases and 8 bases, in that order; junction bases with no gene match: 9. Germline-derived CDR1 and CDR2 are SGHRS and YFSETQ. The CDR3 length is 15 residues. The CDR3 nucleotides read TGCGCCAGCAGCTCGAACGGGGACAGGAGCGAAAAACTGTTTTTT. Translation: CASSSNGDRSEKLFF. Together with reference TRBV5-1 and TRBJ1-4, the CDR3 gives the full variable domain: KAGVTQTPRYLIKTRGQQVTLSCSPISGHRSVSWYQQTPGQGLQFLFEYFSETQRNKGNFPGRFSGRQFSNSRSEMNVSTLELGDSALYLCASSSNGDRSEKLFFGSGTQLSVL.

The chain combines TRBV4-3 with TRBJ2-1; TRBD2 is a possible D gene (5 bases). Looked up from germline, CDR1 is LGHNA and CDR2 is YSLEER. The V and J ends lost 4 bases and 8 bases respectively, with 12 bases between them. The CDR3 is made up of 13 amino acids. The CDR3 here is CASSLGRRDEQFF. The CDR3 nucleotides are TGCGCCAGCAGCCTAGGCAGGCGGGATGAGCAGTTCTTC.